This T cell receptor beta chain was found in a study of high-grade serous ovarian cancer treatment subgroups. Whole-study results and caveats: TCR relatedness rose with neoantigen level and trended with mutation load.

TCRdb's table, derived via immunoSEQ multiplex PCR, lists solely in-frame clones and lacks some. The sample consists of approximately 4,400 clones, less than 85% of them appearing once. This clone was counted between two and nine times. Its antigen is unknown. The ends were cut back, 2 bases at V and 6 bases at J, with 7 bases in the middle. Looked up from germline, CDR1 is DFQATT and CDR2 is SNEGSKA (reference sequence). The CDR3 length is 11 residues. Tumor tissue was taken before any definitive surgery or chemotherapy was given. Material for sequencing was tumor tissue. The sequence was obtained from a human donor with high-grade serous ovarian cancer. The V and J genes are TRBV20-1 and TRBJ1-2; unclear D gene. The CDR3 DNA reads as TGCAGTGCTAGACGGCCAAATGGCTACACCTTC. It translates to CSARRPNGYTF.